Below, 29 T cell receptor beta chains from the same sample are listed, as sequenced in a study of CD8 T cells in ankylosing spondylitis. TCRdb passed the 5' RACE reads through MiXCR, listing each CDR3 protein once. Of about 130,000 distinct CDR3 sequences listed, 7% are singletons. Sequenced material: blood, either unsorted or a sorted T cell fraction (not recorded which). These receptors were collected from a male donor with ankylosing spondylitis or in good health (not recorded which).

Ten or more counts support this clonotype. The CDR3 sequence is CASSGPGAGVNEQFF. The DNA of the CDR3 is TGTGCCAGCAGTGGCCCCGGGGCGGGAGTCAATGAGCAGTTCTTC. The chain has TRBV6-1 and TRBJ2-1; 7 nucleotides align to TRBD2. The CDR3 length is 15 residues. V lost 4 bases to trimming and J lost 6 bases; unmatched junction nucleotides: 9. CDR1 is MNHNS and CDR2 is SASEGT in the germline V gene.

This clonotype showed up many times. The DNA of the CDR3 is TGTGCCAGCTCACCCCGCCTTACAGGGGATGACAATCAGCCCCAGCATTTT. It is translated as CASSPRLTGDDNQPQHF. The chain couples TRBV18 to TRBJ1-5; 7 bases fit TRBD1. V shed 3 bases and J 3 bases; nucleotides not matched to a gene: 11. Looked up from germline, CDR1 is KGHSH and CDR2 is LQKENI. This CDR3 region has 17 residues.

The table lists this clonotype with many counts. The rearrangement joins TRBV5-1 to TRBJ2-2; TRBD2 is a possible D gene (7 bases). This CDR3 is 15 amino acids long. Germline V gives CDR1 SGHRS, CDR2 YFSETQ. Trimming shortened V by 4 bases and J by 7 bases, and 17 bases separated the two germline ends. The DNA for the CDR3 is TGCGCCAGCAGCGGCGGGGGCGAGATCCGCGGGGAGCTGTTTTTT. It specifies CASSGGGEIRGELFF. Complete variable domain (other parts from reference TRBV5-1 and TRBJ2-2): KAGVTQTPRYLIKTRGQQVTLSCSPISGHRSVSWYQQTPGQGLQFLFEYFSETQRNKGNFPGRFSGRQFSNSRSEMNVSTLELGDSALYLCASSGGGEIRGELFFGEGSRLTVL.

This clonotype has at least ten counts. The genes are TRBV3-1 and TRBJ1-1; D is unresolved. The germline V gene has CDR1 LGHDT and CDR2 YNNKEL (reference sequence). CDR3 length equals 13 residues. Between the trimmed V and J ends, which lost 1 base and 11 bases, there was a span of 14 bases. This CDR3 reads CASSQVVSTDAFF. The CDR3 DNA reads TGTGCCAGCAGCCAAGTCGTTTCCACCGACGCTTTCTTT.

In this sample, this clonotype turned up many times. The chain is built from TRBV20-1 and TRBJ2-2; TRBD2 aligns across 11 bases. The CDR3 has 15 amino acids. Trimming cost V 6 bases and J 5 bases; bases outside gene matches: 8. CDR1 and CDR2 from the germline V gene are DFQATT and SNEGSKA (reference sequence). The CDR3 loop is CSARSGGAGTGELFF. The CDR3 coding sequence is TGCAGTGCCCGTAGCGGGGGGGCCGGGACCGGGGAGCTGTTTTTT.

This clonotype was picked up a small number of times. The V and J genes are TRBV6-5 and TRBJ2-5, with 9 positions matching TRBD2. The V and J ends lost 0 bases and 4 bases, in that order; junction bases with no gene match: 3. This CDR3 region has 15 residues. Germline loops: CDR1 MNHEY, CDR2 SVGAGI. CDR3 region: CASSYSPAGGETQYF. The CDR3 region has the DNA TGTGCCAGCAGTTACTCTCCAGCGGGAGGAGAGACCCAGTACTTC.

This clonotype was detected many times. The chain joins TRBV5-6 to TRBJ1-1; tentative D call: TRBD1 (6 bases). The CDR3 extends over 18 amino acids. Germline V lookup: CDR1 SGHDT, CDR2 YYEEEE. V lost 5 bases to trimming and J lost 0 bases, with 23 bases between them. In DNA form, the CDR3 reads TGTGCCAGCAGGATGAAACAGGGCCTCCAATTTTTGAACACTGAAGCTTTCTTT. It specifies CASRMKQGLQFLNTEAFF.

This clonotype has at least ten counts. The rearrangement joins TRBV5-1 to TRBJ2-1, with TRBD1 as a possible D gene (5 bases). CDR3 size: 13 residues. V gave up 5 bases and J gave up 10 bases, with 16 bases separating them. The V gene's germline CDR1 is SGHRS and CDR2 YFSETQ. This CDR3 is CASRLQTDSEQFF. DNA of the CDR3: TGCGCCAGCAGATTACAGACAGACTCCGAGCAGTTCTTC.

This clonotype occurred many times. The V call is TRBV6-1, the J call TRBJ2-1; D is possibly TRBD1 (6 bases). V was shortened by 3 bases and J by 8 bases, with 8 bases between the two germline ends. This CDR3 has 12 residues. Germline V gene lookup returns CDR1 MNHNS and CDR2 SASEGT. CDR3 in amino acids: CASSERGYEQFF. The CDR3 bases are TGTGCCAGCAGTGAGAGGGGGTATGAGCAGTTCTTC.

The rearrangement uses TRBV5-1 and TRBJ2-1; 10 nucleotides match TRBD1. This CDR3 is built from 16 residues. Germline CDR1 SGHRS, CDR2 YFSETQ. Losses at the gene ends were 3 bases for V and 9 bases for J; bases not matched to a gene: 12. The CDR3 DNA reads as TGCGCCAGCAGCTCCAATAGGGGGACAGGGGACGGTGAGCAGTTCTTC. As protein: CASSSNRGTGDGEQFF.

This clonotype was found many times. The chain couples TRBV5-1 to TRBJ2-7; 8 bases map to TRBD2. CDR1 is SGHRS and CDR2 is YFSETQ in the germline V gene. J was trimmed by 2 bases and V by 4 bases; bases with no gene match: 5. The CDR3 is made up of 14 amino acids. The CDR3 coding sequence is TGCGCCAGCAGCCCTGGGGGACTAGCCTACGAGCAGTACTTC. Protein product: CASSPGGLAYEQYF.

In its sample, this clonotype was seen many times. The chain joins TRBV7-2 to TRBJ1-1, with D tentatively TRBD1 (5 bases). The CDR3 covers 15 residues. V gave up 0 bases and J gave up 1 base, with 9 bases separating them. CDR1 is SGHTA and CDR2 is FQGNSA in the germline V gene. The CDR3 DNA follows: TGTGCCAGCAGCTTAGCGCGGGGGGGGAACACTGAAGCTTTCTTT. Residues: CASSLARGGNTEAFF.

There are many counts of this clonotype. The chain links TRBV7-3 to TRBJ2-1; a possible D gene is TRBD1 (6 bases). This CDR3 contains 15 residues. Germline CDR1 reads SGHTA; CDR2 reads FQGTGA. V dropped 2 bases and J dropped 3 bases, with 11 bases sitting between them. The CDR3 reads CASSLAGALYNEQFF. The CDR3 bases are TGTGCCAGCAGCTTAGCAGGGGCTCTCTACAATGAGCAGTTCTTC.

In this sample, this clonotype turned up many times. Here the CDR3 DNA reads TGTGCCAGCAGCTTAGGAGAAGTTAGCAATCAGCCCCAGCATTTT. Translating it yields CASSLGEVSNQPQHF. The V gene is TRBV7-2, the J gene TRBJ1-5, with D unresolved. The V end was cut by 1 base, the J end by 0 bases, with 7 bases between. Germline CDR1 reads SGHTA; CDR2 reads FQGNSA. CDR3 size: 15 residues. Together with reference TRBV7-2 and TRBJ1-5, the CDR3 gives the full variable domain: GAGVSQSPSNKVTEKGKDVELRCDPISGHTALYWYRQSLGQGLEFLIYFQGNSAPDKSGLPSDRFSAERTGGSVSTLTIQRTQQEDSAVYLCASSLGEVSNQPQHFGDGTRLSIL.

This clonotype was observed at least ten times. The rearrangement joins TRBV7-2 to TRBJ2-1, with 12 bases matching TRBD2. Trimming removed 3 bases from V and 7 bases from J; junction bases left unmatched: 1. The CDR3 extends over 14 amino acids. Germline V gene lookup returns CDR1 SGHTA and CDR2 FQGNSA. The chain's CDR3 is CASSFGLAGNEQFF. CDR3 DNA sequence: TGTGCCAGCAGCTTCGGACTAGCGGGAAATGAGCAGTTCTTC.

This clonotype was observed many times. CDR3 loop: CASSFWGTYEQYF. The CDR3 nucleotides read TGCGCCAGCAGCTTTTGGGGGACCTACGAGCAGTACTTC. The gene calls are TRBV5-1 and TRBJ2-7, with D perhaps given as TRBD1 or TRBD2 (5 bases each). Germline V gene data show CDR1 as SGHRS and CDR2 as YFSETQ. This CDR3 comprises 13 residues. The V end lost 2 bases, the J end lost 2 bases, and 8 bases lay between the germline ends.

This clonotype has at least ten counts. V usage is TRBV20-1 and J usage is TRBJ1-4; no definite D call. This CDR3 contains 12 residues. Per the germline V gene, CDR1 is DFQATT and CDR2 is SNEGSKA (reference sequence). V lost 6 bases to trimming and J lost 8 bases, with 13 bases between them. The CDR3 protein is CSAADGSEKLFF. DNA of the CDR3: TGCAGTGCCGCGGACGGCTCGGAAAAACTGTTTTTT.

This clonotype was found many times. The chain links TRBV11-1 to TRBJ2-5; D possibly uses TRBD1 or TRBD2 (5 bases each). V was clipped by 5 bases and J by 7 bases, with 17 bases between them. CDR1 is SGHAT, CDR2 FQDESV, per germline (reference sequence). This CDR3 contains 14 residues. The CDR3 spells CASSRDSYSGTQYF. The CDR3 DNA reads TGTGCCAGCAGCCGAGACAGCTACAGCGGGACCCAGTACTTC.

This clonotype has a count of ten or more. The chain links TRBV7-8 to TRBJ2-2, with 8 bases lining up with TRBD2. The CDR3 spans 15 residues. Trimming cost V 2 bases and J 6 bases; bases outside gene matches: 5. The V gene's germline CDR1 is SGHVS and CDR2 FQNEAQ. As DNA, the CDR3 is TGTGCCAGCAGCTTACGGGCTAGCGGGTCCGGGGAGCTGTTTTTT. It codes for CASSLRASGSGELFF.

Many counts were recorded for this clonotype. The CDR3, as DNA: TGCAGTGCTTTCAGGGGGGGGCCCAGCTCCTACAATGAGCAGTTCTTC. Residues: CSAFRGGPSSYNEQFF. The genes are TRBV20-1 and TRBJ2-1; D possibly matches TRBD1 or TRBD2 (7 bases each). This CDR3 comprises 16 residues. Germline CDR1 is DFQATT and CDR2 is SNEGSKA (reference sequence). Trimming shortened V by 5 bases and J by 0 bases, and 17 bases separated the two germline ends.

This clonotype was observed many times. The V and J genes are TRBV20-1 and TRBJ1-4; 7 nucleotides align to TRBD1. The CDR3 extends over 14 amino acids. CDR1 is DFQATT, CDR2 SNEGSKA, per germline (reference sequence). V was pared by 5 bases and J by 5 bases, with 8 bases of the junction left unmatched. This CDR3 reads CSAPKPGQNEKLFF. The CDR3 coding sequence is TGCAGTGCTCCGAAGCCGGGACAGAATGAAAAACTGTTTTTT.

This clonotype was counted many times. The V call is TRBV12-3 or TRBV12-4, the J call TRBJ2-7; D not resolved. V was trimmed by 2 bases and J by 3 bases, leaving 5 bases between them. This CDR3 is 12 amino acids long. DNA of the CDR3: TGTGCCAGCAGTTTAATTCTCTACGAGCAGTACTTC. Translating gives CASSLILYEQYF.

Many counts were recorded for this clonotype. This chain joins TRBV10-3 and TRBJ1-2, with TRBD1 matching 9 bases. Germline trimming cut 3 bases from V and 7 bases from J; bases unmatched to any gene: 6. There are 14 residues in the CDR3. Germline CDR1 is ENHRY and CDR2 is SYGVKD. As DNA, the CDR3 is TGTGCCATCAGTGATTCACAGGGGGCTGGTGGCTACACCTTC. As protein: CAISDSQGAGGYTF.

In this sample, this clonotype turned up many times. V and J are TRBV5-1 and TRBJ2-3, with 8 positions matching TRBD2. The V segment lost 4 bases and the J segment 0 bases; nucleotides outside the gene matches: 7. The CDR3 spans 16 residues. Germline loops: CDR1 SGHRS, CDR2 YFSETQ. The CDR3 loop is CASSRRGGRSTDTQYF. The CDR3 bases are TGCGCCAGCAGCCGCCGGGGGGGTCGGAGCACAGATACGCAGTATTTT.

This clonotype was picked up many times. J is TRBJ1-1 and V is TRBV11-2, with 7 bases that match TRBD1. In germline, CDR1 is SGHAT, CDR2 FQNNGV. The CDR3 runs to 18 residues. J lost 2 bases, V lost 5 bases, and 17 bases had no gene match. The CDR3 spells CASSRQRGPLGSNTEAFF. CDR3 coding DNA: TGTGCCAGCAGCCGCCAAAGGGGGCCCCTCGGATCCAACACTGAAGCTTTCTTT.

This clonotype has at least ten counts. The gene calls are TRBV29-1 and TRBJ1-1, with 11 bases identical to TRBD1. Germline values: CDR1 SQVTM, CDR2 ANQGSEA. The CDR3 is 13 residues long. V lost 6 bases to trimming and J lost 3 bases; unmatched junction nucleotides: 3. The CDR3: CSVDRGQYTEAFF. The CDR3 coding sequence is TGCAGCGTGGACAGGGGGCAGTACACTGAAGCTTTCTTT.

In this sample, this clonotype turned up a few times. The chain employs TRBV20-1 and TRBJ2-1; TRBD2 is a possible D gene (5 bases). V shed 6 bases and J shed 1 base, with 13 bases lying between them. CDR1 and CDR2 (germline): DFQATT, SNEGSKA (reference sequence). This CDR3 comprises 14 residues. CDR3: CSARTDLSYNEQFF. Written as DNA, the CDR3 is TGCAGTGCGAGGACTGACCTTTCCTACAATGAGCAGTTCTTC.

This clonotype was seen many times. The gene calls are TRBV10-3 and TRBJ2-2; D is ambiguous. The germline V gene encodes CDR1 ENHRY and CDR2 SYGVKD. This CDR3 is built from 14 residues. V lost 3 bases, J lost 4 bases, and 9 bases lay in between. In DNA form, the CDR3 reads TGTGCCATCAGTGATAAGGGATCCACCGGGGAGCTGTTTTTT. This codes for CAISDKGSTGELFF.

This clonotype appeared many times. The chain is built from TRBV5-1 and TRBJ2-2; the D gene is possibly TRBD2 (5 bases). CDR1 and CDR2 from the germline V gene are SGHRS and YFSETQ. Trimming took 4 bases from V and 4 from J, leaving 20 bases between them. CDR3 length: 17 residues. Here the CDR3 reads CASSPIGGGLGTGELFF. Here the CDR3 DNA reads TGCGCCAGCAGCCCCATTGGAGGAGGTCTTGGCACCGGGGAGCTGTTTTTT.